This record covers a single T cell receptor beta chain. The antigen this receptor binds is unknown. Base qualities are not at hand, and no much larger clone is one base apart. The data originate from a study of control samples from healthy donors and cancer patients (dated by TCRdb to 2018 to 2021). The germline V and J ends show losses of 0 bases and 5 bases respectively, and no gene match explains 12 bases of the junction. From the cysteine up to the phenylalanine, the CDR3 has a length of 17 residues. Kept here is only the CDR3 DNA, which spans 51 bases and is read in frame from base 1. Sequences LGHDT (CDR1) and YNNKEL (CDR2) are obtained from the germline V gene (reference sequence). Library generation was performed with the immunoSEQ multiplex PCR assay. This immuneACCESS table, as held by TCRdb, lists in-frame sequences with V and J called but not all clones. Of the missing ones, under half trace to an unresolved V gene in checked studies; the others have no known cause. The sample table contains over 70,000 clones; only one count was recorded for around 90% of them. The ten largest clones capture 9.5% to 10% of the sample.

The sample consisted of PBMCs. The rearrangement joined TRBV3-1 (or the pseudogene TRBV3-2) to TRBJ1-2; 7 bases in the middle match TRBD1. The TCR was taken from a woman between 50 and 59 years old with colorectal cancer. The CDR3 amino acid sequence is: CASSQEGPYRGTYGYTF. The nucleotides are TGTGCCAGCAGCCAAGAAGGCCCTTACAGGGGAACTTATGGCTACACCTTC.